This TCR beta chain derives from a study of T-cell memory formation after mild COVID-19. General study results and limits: Contracting clones localized mainly to CM and EM when CD4+ and mainly to EMRA when CD8+.

TCRdb analysed the 5' RACE reads with MiXCR anew, one entry per CDR3 protein. The sample has about 210,000 distinct CDR3 sequences; roughly a tenth are singletons. This clonotype showed up many times. Its antigen is unidentified. Sequenced input: PBMCs or a T cell subset sorted from them (not recorded which). This TCR was sampled from a young man who had mild COVID-19 (a few samples of this study predate the infection). Cell type and time point are not known.

CDR3 in amino acids: CASSPSENTGELFF. The CDR3, as DNA: TGTGCCAGCTCACCATCAGAAAACACCGGGGAGCTGTTTTTT. The J gene is TRBJ2-2, the V gene TRBV18; D not resolved. The length of the CDR3 is 14 residues. CDR1 KGHSH and CDR2 LQKENI come from the germline V gene. Between the trimmed V and J ends, which lost 2 bases and 2 bases, there was a span of 6 bases.